Below are 21 T cell receptor beta chains sequenced from a single sample in a study of blood T cell repertoires in COVID-19. Produced via immunoSEQ multiplex PCR; TCRdb's table is partial and in-frame only. The table records 30,000 to 40,000 clones, around 85% of them present only once. Sequencing input: peripheral blood. These TCRs come from a man in his 60s with active or convalescent COVID-19.

This clone was seen a single time. This rearrangement joins TRBV11-2 to TRBJ2-5; D unclear. CDR1 and CDR2 from the germline V gene are SGHAT and FQNNGV. V lost 0 bases and J lost 7, with 15 bases in between. This CDR3 has 15 amino acids. The CDR3 nucleotides read TGTGCCAGCAGCTTAGAGCGAGTAGTACAGTCGACCCAGTACTTC. Translating it yields CASSLERVVQSTQYF. The complete variable domain, with remaining parts taken from reference TRBV11-2 and TRBJ2-5, reads EAGVAQSPRYKIIEKRQSVAFWCNPISGHATLYWYQQILGQGPKLLIQFQNNGVVDDSQLPKDRFSAERLKGVDSTLKIQPAKLEDSAVYLCASSLERVVQSTQYFGPGTRLLVL.

This clone showed up many times. The chain joins TRBV5-1 to TRBJ2-5; 11 bases align to TRBD2. CDR1 and CDR2 from the germline V gene are SGHRS and YFSETQ. After removal of 4 bases from V and 2 bases from J, the junction contained 4 bases not matched to a gene. CDR3 length: 15 amino acids. The CDR3 is CASSRGLAVQETQYF. Here the CDR3 DNA reads TGCGCCAGCAGCCGGGGACTAGCGGTACAAGAGACCCAGTACTTC.

The V gene is TRBV28, the J gene TRBJ1-5; 8 positions match TRBD1. The V gene's germline CDR1 is MDHEN and CDR2 SYDVKM. Trimming took 8 bases from V and 3 from J; bases not matched to a gene: 3. This CDR3 is built from 13 residues. The CDR3 DNA sequence: TGTGCCAGCCGGGACAGGCTCAATCAGCCCCAGCATTTT. It specifies CASRDRLNQPQHF.

This rearrangement joins TRBV4-1 to TRBJ1-1; 7 bases are shared with TRBD1. V dropped 0 bases and J dropped 8; count of bases not matched to a gene: 12. The CDR3 is made up of 16 amino acids. Germline assignment: CDR1 MGHRA and CDR2 YSYEKL. The CDR3 loop is CASSQDRQGGRGEAFF. CDR3 in DNA: TGCGCCAGCAGCCAAGATCGACAGGGCGGGAGGGGCGAAGCTTTCTTT.

V is TRBV19 and J is TRBJ2-3; 7 positions match TRBD1. The CDR3 consists of 15 residues. CDR1 and CDR2 (germline): LNHDA, SQIVND (reference sequence). After removal of 5 bases from V and 0 bases from J, the junction contained 5 bases not matched to a gene. The CDR3 nucleotides read TGTGCCAGTAGTCAGGGACAGTCGAGCACAGATACGCAGTATTTT. Its translation is CASSQGQSSTDTQYF.

The CDR3 coding sequence is TGCGCCAGCAGTGAATGCGGTTATAGAGGCAATCAGCCCCAGCATTTT. The encoded protein is CASSECGYRGNQPQHF. The chain carries TRBV10-1 and TRBJ1-5; D remains ambiguous. V lost 3 bases and J 2 bases, leaving 14 bases between the germline ends. The CDR3 loop spans 16 amino acids. Germline V gene lookup returns CDR1 WNHNN and CDR2 SYGVQD (reference sequence).

V and J are TRBV6-2 or TRBV6-3 and TRBJ2-1; TRBD2 matches 13 bases. CDR1 and CDR2 (germline): MNHEY, SVGEGT. The CDR3 extends over 16 amino acids. V lost 4 bases and J lost 3; bases outside the gene matches: 3. In nucleotides, the CDR3 is TGTGCCAGCAGTTCACTAGCGGGAGGGGTCTACAATGAGCAGTTCTTC. Protein product: CASSSLAGGVYNEQFF.

The genes are TRBV5-4 and TRBJ1-2; 10 nucleotides match TRBD1. The germline V gene encodes CDR1 SGHNT and CDR2 YYREEE (reference sequence). The trim removed 4 bases at V and 5 bases at J, leaving 8 bases unmatched. This CDR3 is 15 amino acids long. CDR3 in amino acids: CASSRDRGSEYGYTF. The DNA for the CDR3 is TGTGCCAGCAGCCGGGACAGGGGTTCGGAATATGGCTACACCTTC.

The rearrangement uses TRBV19 and TRBJ1-3; 9 positions agree with TRBD1. CDR1 is LNHDA, CDR2 SQIVND, per germline (reference sequence). Trimming cost V 8 bases and J 3 bases; bases outside gene matches: 5. CDR3 length: 14 amino acids. CDR3 sequence: CASADRGGGNTIYF. Here the CDR3 DNA reads TGTGCCAGTGCGGACAGGGGAGGTGGAAACACCATATATTTT.

This clone was seen only a few times. The chain uses TRBV7-9 and TRBJ1-4; possibly TRBD1 for D (5 bases). With 6 bases removed from V and 8 bases from J, the gap between germline ends came to 16 bases. Germline CDR1 is SEHNR and CDR2 is FQNEAQ (reference sequence). The CDR3 covers 14 residues. The CDR3: CASSPAGGSEKLFF. The CDR3 DNA sequence: TGTGCCAGCAGTCCCGCCGGGGGTTCCGAAAAACTGTTTTTT. The variable domain in full, completed from reference TRBV7-9 and TRBJ1-4, reads DTGVSQNPRHKITKRGQNVTFRCDPISEHNRLYWYRQTLGQGPEFLTYFQNEAQLEKSRLLSDRFSAERPKGSFSTLEIQRTEQGDSAMYLCASSPAGGSEKLFFGSGTQLSVL.

The chain recombines TRBV7-2 with TRBJ1-6, with TRBD1 as a possible D gene (5 bases). This CDR3 has 15 residues. The germline gives CDR1 SGHTA, CDR2 FQGNSA. The ends were cut back, 1 base at V and 9 bases at J, with 13 bases in the middle. The CDR3 loop reads CASSLGQTLGSPLHF. CDR3 in DNA: TGTGCCAGCAGCTTAGGACAGACCTTAGGTTCACCCCTCCACTTT.

The chain has TRBV5-1 and TRBJ2-2, with D hard to call. CDR1 and CDR2 from the germline V gene are SGHRS and YFSETQ. The V end was cut by 0 bases, the J end by 6 bases, with 6 bases between. This CDR3 contains 13 residues. Here the CDR3 reads CASSLVVAGELFF. CDR3 sequence (DNA): TGCGCCAGCAGCTTGGTTGTAGCCGGGGAGCTGTTTTTT.

V and J are TRBV19 and TRBJ2-3; 7 bases map to TRBD1. After removal of 10 bases from V and 3 bases from J, the junction contained 13 bases not matched to a gene. CDR1 and CDR2 from the germline V gene are LNHDA and SQIVND (reference sequence). The CDR3 totals 15 residues. In nucleotides, the CDR3 is TGTGCCACCGAGCGAGGGGGCAGGGGAACAGATACGCAGTATTTT. Protein sequence: CATERGGRGTDTQYF.

V gene TRBV4-3 combines with J gene TRBJ2-2, with 8 positions matching TRBD1. CDR3 length: 16 residues. Germline V lookup: CDR1 LGHNA, CDR2 YSLEER. V was clipped by 4 bases and J by 1 base; unmatched bases: 5. The CDR3 nucleotides read TGCGCCAGCAGCCCGGGGACAGGCCAGAACACCGGGGAGCTGTTTTTT. Translated, it gives CASSPGTGQNTGELFF.

CDR3 sequence: CASAWGQGAAGNQPQHF. The DNA for the CDR3 is TGTGCCAGCGCTTGGGGACAGGGAGCCGCTGGTAATCAGCCCCAGCATTTT. The chain links TRBV2 to TRBJ1-5, with 9 bases aligning to TRBD1. V was pared by 8 bases and J by 4 bases, with 15 bases of the junction left unmatched. CDR1 and CDR2 (germline): SNHLY, FYNNEI. The CDR3 has 17 amino acids.

The genes are TRBV11-3 and TRBJ1-4; D gene uncertain. V lost 2 bases and J 6 bases, leaving 7 bases between the germline ends. This CDR3 has 13 residues. Germline assignment: CDR1 SGHNT and CDR2 YENEEA. Written as DNA, the CDR3 is TGTGCCAGCAGCTTACCGGGGTATGAAAAACTGTTTTTT. It codes for CASSLPGYEKLFF.

The V call is TRBV6-5, the J call TRBJ1-2; 7 nucleotides line up with TRBD1. J was trimmed by 7 bases and V by 6 bases; bases with no gene match: 8. The CDR3 totals 13 residues. CDR1 and CDR2 (germline): MNHEY, SVGAGI. CDR3 sequence reads: CASSKGQRFGYTF. The CDR3 DNA follows: TGTGCCAGCAGCAAGGGACAGCGGTTTGGCTACACCTTC.

The chain links TRBV20-1 to TRBJ1-2; D not resolved. The V and J ends lost 3 bases and 2 bases respectively, with 10 bases between them. This CDR3 has 13 residues. The germline CDR1 and CDR2 sequences are DFQATT and SNEGSKA (reference sequence). CDR3 DNA: TGCAGTGCTAGTCTATCCAGGAACTATGGCTACACCTTC. As protein: CSASLSRNYGYTF.

The genes are TRBV10-2 and TRBJ2-7; TRBD1 aligns across 8 bases. Trimming took 3 bases from V and 2 from J; bases not matched to a gene: 6. This CDR3 comprises 15 residues. Germline values: CDR1 WSHSY, CDR2 SAAADI. For the CDR3, the DNA is TGCGCCAGCAGTGATCCGGGACAGGCTACCTACGAGCAGTACGTC. Its translation is CASSDPGQATYEQYV.

This chain links TRBV29-1 with TRBJ1-1; perhaps TRBD1 as D (6 bases). This CDR3 has 13 residues. The germline V gene has CDR1 SQVTM and CDR2 ANQGSEA. Trimming took off 6 bases at V and 1 base at J, with 12 bases between the two ends. The CDR3 loop is CSVGSRGNTEAFF. The CDR3 nucleotides are TGCAGCGTCGGCTCCAGGGGGAACACTGAAGCTTTCTTT.

V is TRBV7-2 and J is TRBJ1-5, with D perhaps TRBD1 (5 bases). The CDR3 spans 14 residues. V gave up 3 bases and J gave up 2 bases, with 8 bases separating them. CDR1 is SGHTA, CDR2 FQGNSA, per germline. As DNA, the CDR3 is TGTGCCAGCAGCTTGAAAGGGGGCAATCAGCCCCAGCATTTT. As protein: CASSLKGGNQPQHF.